These 21 T cell receptor beta chains were all obtained from the same sample, sequenced in a study of CD8+ T cells in alopecia areata. RNA extraction and reverse transcription yielded cDNA as sequencing template. Clones were sequenced by immunoSEQ multiplex PCR, and TCRdb holds only the in-frame ones, with some missing. This table has over 150,000 clones, 58% appearing once. As for treatment: oral pan-JAK inhibitor, 5-10 mg twice daily. The input for sequencing was CD4+ T cells sorted from blood, taken at week 24, from a patient treated with tofacitinib. The origin of the receptors is a human donor with alopecia areata.

The chain combines TRBV5-1 with TRBJ2-5; 8 bases match TRBD2. The CDR3 is made up of 15 amino acids. Germline V lookup: CDR1 SGHRS, CDR2 YFSETQ. Trimming removed 2 bases from V and 4 bases from J; junction bases left unmatched: 7. The CDR3, as DNA: TGCGCCAGCAGCTTAGGAACAGGGACTAGAGAGACCCAGTACTTC. Amino acid sequence: CASSLGTGTRETQYF.

The V and J genes are TRBV5-1 and TRBJ2-5, with a weak D call TRBD2 (6 bases). The ends were cut back, 0 bases at V and 7 bases at J, with 16 bases in the middle. This CDR3 is built from 15 residues. Germline V gives CDR1 SGHRS, CDR2 YFSETQ. The CDR3 loop reads CASSLAGTPVRTQYF. The DNA for the CDR3 is TGCGCCAGCAGCTTGGCTGGGACTCCGGTTCGGACCCAGTACTTC.

This rearrangement joins TRBV9 to TRBJ2-2, with D tentatively TRBD1 (5 bases). Trimming shortened V by 3 bases and J by 7 bases, and 13 bases separated the two germline ends. Germline CDR1 is SGDLS and CDR2 is YYNGEE. The CDR3 spans 14 residues. CDR3 DNA: TGTGCCAGCAGCGACCAGGGTATCGGCGGGGAGCTGTTTTTT. Translation gives CASSDQGIGGELFF.

The rearrangement links TRBV18 to TRBJ2-5; 8 bases align to TRBD1. The length of the CDR3 is 15 residues. CDR1 is KGHSH and CDR2 is LQKENI in the germline V gene. After removal of 2 bases from V and 5 bases from J, the junction contained 7 bases not matched to a gene. The CDR3 bases are TGTGCCAGCTCACCATTGCAGGGGGCGAAGGAGACCCAGTACTTC. Protein product: CASSPLQGAKETQYF.

The chain employs TRBV10-2 and TRBJ2-2; D remains ambiguous. CDR3 length: 14 residues. Per germline, CDR1 WSHSY and CDR2 SAAADI. Between the trimmed V and J ends, which lost 5 bases and 0 bases, there was a span of 7 bases. The CDR3 loop reads CASSFGANTGELFF. The CDR3 nucleotides read TGCGCCAGCAGTTTCGGAGCGAACACCGGGGAGCTGTTTTTT.

DNA for the CDR3: TGCAGCGTAAACAGGGGGGACCCCTACAATGAGCAGTTCTTC. This encodes CSVNRGDPYNEQFF. The chain employs TRBV29-1 and TRBJ2-1; 8 bases are a match to TRBD1. V trimming: 6 bases; J trimming: 2 bases; junction bases outside the gene matches: 6. Per the germline V gene, CDR1 is SQVTM and CDR2 is ANQGSEA. This CDR3 spans 14 amino acids.

This clone turned up a few times. The gene calls are TRBV11-2 and TRBJ2-7; 8 bases map to TRBD1. The V segment lost 6 bases and the J segment 5 bases; nucleotides outside the gene matches: 9. This CDR3 has 14 amino acids. Germline assignment: CDR1 SGHAT and CDR2 FQNNGV. The CDR3 nucleotides are TGTGCCAGCAGTCGAGGACAGGGAGAGCACGAGCAGTACTTC. As protein: CASSRGQGEHEQYF.

The chain couples TRBV29-1 to TRBJ1-4; D not certain. This CDR3 region has 13 residues. Trimming shortened V by 4 bases and J by 5 bases, and 11 bases separated the two germline ends. The V gene's germline CDR1 is SQVTM and CDR2 ANQGSEA. The CDR3 DNA reads TGCAGCGTTGGGTCTCAGAGAAATGAAAAACTGTTTTTT. It specifies CSVGSQRNEKLFF.

This clone came up once. The chain recombines TRBV5-6 with TRBJ2-1; D is unclear. This CDR3 is built from 13 residues. Trimming pared 2 bases from V and 8 bases from J, leaving 11 bases between. In germline, CDR1 is SGHDT, CDR2 YYEEEE. CDR3 DNA sequence: TGTGCCAGCAGCTTTTCGGTATTCGATGAGCAGTTCTTC. Translation gives CASSFSVFDEQFF.

The V gene is TRBV4-2, the J gene TRBJ1-5; D gene uncertain. With 0 bases removed from V and 9 bases from J, the gap between germline ends came to 12 bases. Germline assignment: CDR1 LGHNA and CDR2 YNFKEQ. The CDR3 loop spans 14 amino acids. The CDR3 DNA follows: TGTGCCAGCAGCCAAGAAAAGGGCCCGGGGCCCCAGCATTTT. Protein sequence: CASSQEKGPGPQHF.

The chain joins TRBV6-5 to TRBJ2-5; D gene uncertain. The CDR3 contains 12 residues. CDR1 is MNHEY, CDR2 SVGAGI, per germline. V lost 8 bases to trimming and J lost 4 bases, with 11 bases between them. CDR3 nucleotide sequence: TGTGCCAGCGGGGTTAGGGTAGAGACCCAGTACTTC. Translation: CASGVRVETQYF.

J is TRBJ2-5 and V is TRBV6-5; TRBD1 is a possible D gene (6 bases). V dropped 6 bases and J dropped 7 bases, with 18 bases sitting between them. This CDR3 has 14 residues. The germline V gene encodes CDR1 MNHEY and CDR2 SVGAGI. CDR3 coding DNA: TGTGCCAGCAGCCCTAGGATTCAAGGGGGGACCCAGTACTTC. This gives the protein CASSPRIQGGTQYF.

This chain uses TRBV29-1 with TRBJ2-1; 8 nucleotides agree with TRBD2. V shed 7 bases, J shed 9 bases, and the junction held 17 bases outside the gene matches. The CDR3 runs to 15 residues. Per germline, CDR1 SQVTM and CDR2 ANQGSEA. CDR3 protein: CSGVGRRGGLGEQFF. CDR3 in DNA: TGCAGCGGAGTCGGCCGTCGGGGGGGCCTTGGTGAGCAGTTCTTC.

The V gene is TRBV5-4, the J gene TRBJ1-2; a possible D gene is TRBD1 (6 bases). Trimming left V 0 bases short and J 3 bases short, with 6 bases between. CDR3 length: 13 amino acids. CDR1 and CDR2 (germline): SGHNT, YYREEE (reference sequence). The CDR3 sequence is CASSLAGDYGYTF. The CDR3 nucleotides are TGTGCCAGCAGCTTGGCAGGGGACTATGGCTACACCTTC.

The chain employs TRBV2 and TRBJ1-2; 7 nucleotides align to TRBD1. Per germline, CDR1 SNHLY and CDR2 FYNNEI. The CDR3 is 14 amino acids. Trimming at V came to 3 bases and at J to 7 bases, leaving 8 bases not matched to a gene. CDR3: CASSDLWQGVGYTF. As DNA, the CDR3 is TGTGCCAGCAGTGACCTTTGGCAGGGGGTTGGCTACACCTTC.

The chain recombines TRBV29-1 with TRBJ2-1; the match to TRBD1 covers 9 bases. Germline CDR1 and CDR2: SQVTM and ANQGSEA. The ends lost 7 bases at V and 8 bases at J; junction bases unmatched: 6. The CDR3 loop spans 12 amino acids. The CDR3 bases are TGCAGCGGCGGGACAGGGAGCGATGAGCAGTTCTTC. Translating it yields CSGGTGSDEQFF.

The chain has TRBV4-3 and TRBJ2-1; TRBD1 or TRBD2 may be the D gene (5 bases each). This CDR3 spans 15 amino acids. Per the germline V gene, CDR1 is LGHNA and CDR2 is YSLEER. Trimming cost V 3 bases and J 4 bases, with 13 bases left between them. CDR3 bases: TGCGCCAGCAGCCAGGGGCCGGGGCTATACAATGAGCAGTTCTTC. It specifies CASSQGPGLYNEQFF.

V usage is TRBV30 and J usage is TRBJ2-5; the D gene is possibly TRBD2 (6 bases). The germline gives CDR1 GTSNPN, CDR2 SVGIG (reference sequence). V dropped 6 bases and J dropped 5 bases, with 16 bases sitting between them. The CDR3 extends over 13 amino acids. The CDR3: CACKQGGGETQYF. CDR3 nucleotides: TGTGCCTGCAAGCAGGGCGGAGGGGAGACCCAGTACTTC.

This chain connects TRBV4-3 to TRBJ2-5; D gene ambiguous. Germline CDR1 LGHNA, CDR2 YSLEER. Trimming shortened V by 0 bases and J by 6 bases, and 11 bases separated the two germline ends. CDR3 length equals 14 residues. The CDR3 sequence is CASSQDPRLKTQYF. The CDR3 DNA is TGCGCCAGCAGCCAAGATCCCAGGTTGAAGACCCAGTACTTC.

The chain has TRBV9 and TRBJ2-5, with 9 bases lining up with TRBD1. The CDR3 spans 16 residues. V was clipped by 0 bases and J by 4 bases; unmatched bases: 7. In germline, CDR1 is SGDLS, CDR2 YYNGEE. The CDR3 here is CASSVGDRVSVETQYF. The CDR3 nucleotides read TGTGCCAGCAGCGTAGGGGACAGGGTCTCAGTAGAGACCCAGTACTTC.

V and J are TRBV5-1 and TRBJ1-2, with 9 bases lining up with TRBD1. Germline assignment: CDR1 SGHRS and CDR2 YFSETQ. The CDR3 is 15 residues long. The trim removed 3 bases at V and 0 bases at J, leaving 3 bases unmatched. The CDR3 reads CASSWGQGSNYGYTF. The CDR3 region has the DNA TGCGCCAGCAGCTGGGGACAGGGCTCTAACTATGGCTACACCTTC.